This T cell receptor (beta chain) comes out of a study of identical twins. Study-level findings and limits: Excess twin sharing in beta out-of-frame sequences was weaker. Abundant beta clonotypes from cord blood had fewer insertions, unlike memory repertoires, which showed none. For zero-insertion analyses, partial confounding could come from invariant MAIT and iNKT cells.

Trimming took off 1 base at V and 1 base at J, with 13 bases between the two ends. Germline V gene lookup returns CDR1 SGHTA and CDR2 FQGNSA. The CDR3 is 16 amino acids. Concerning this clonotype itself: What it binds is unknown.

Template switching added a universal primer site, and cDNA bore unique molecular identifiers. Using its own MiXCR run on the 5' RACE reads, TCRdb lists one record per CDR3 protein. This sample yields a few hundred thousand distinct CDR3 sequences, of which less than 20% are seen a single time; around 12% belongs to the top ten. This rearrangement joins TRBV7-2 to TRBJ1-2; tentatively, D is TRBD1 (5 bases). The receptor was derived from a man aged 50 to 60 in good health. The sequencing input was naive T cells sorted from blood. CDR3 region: CASSLEPERGNYGYTF. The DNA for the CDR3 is TGTGCCAGCAGCTTAGAACCTGAAAGGGGTAACTATGGCTACACCTTC.